The source of this TCR beta chain is a study of blood T cell repertoires in COVID-19. About the research overall: COVID-19 samples collected from the United States, Italy and Spain covered acute and convalescent phases. T cells, B-cell-depleted T cells, or PBMCs provided the cDNA or gDNA that served as material.

This clone was counted a single time. This CDR3 has 15 amino acids. Germline CDR1 MNHEY, CDR2 SVGAGI. Trimming removed 5 bases from V and 7 bases from J, with 20 bases in between. Per the authors' pipeline: Estimates of nucleated cell counts were drawn from the amplification of reference gene primers. Measured with immunoSEQ multiplex PCR; TCRdb has only the in-frame clones, and not every one. The V and J calls and clone size come from that table; D and trimming were worked out from the DNA. Among about 39,000 clones listed, 90% to 95% were seen once. The chain employs TRBV6-5 and TRBJ1-2; no reliable D call. The TCR sequence derives from a human donor with active COVID-19. The donor label of this sample is uncertain. Sequencing was carried out using peripheral blood. As DNA, the CDR3 is TGTGCCAGCAGTCTTAGTGTATCGGGAATCCTTGGCTACACCTTC. This gives the protein CASSLSVSGILGYTF.